This TCR beta chain was sequenced in a study of blood T cell repertoires in COVID-19. Study-level information: Spain, Italy and the United States supplied samples that represented acute and convalescent COVID-19.

V lost 1 base, J lost 4 bases, and 8 bases lay in between. CDR3 size: 13 residues. Authors' data handling: For nucleated cells, counts were estimated from reference gene primer amplification. Produced via immunoSEQ multiplex PCR; TCRdb's table is partial and in-frame only. That table furnishes V, J and clone size, whereas the DNA furnished D and trimming. The sample lists roughly 100,000 clones; 75% to 90% were seen once. The rearrangement uses TRBV12-3 or TRBV12-4 and TRBJ2-7; possible D gene TRBD2, 5 bases. The TCR sequence derives from a woman older than 75 with acute or convalescent COVID-19. Sequences were obtained from peripheral blood. In nucleotides, the CDR3 is TGTGCCAGCAGTTTAGACGGGGTTTACGAGCAGTACTTC. Its protein product is CASSLDGVYEQYF.